This passage covers 14 T cell receptor beta chains from one sample sequenced in a study of blood T cell repertoires in COVID-19. Repertoires were generated with immunoSEQ multiplex PCR, while TCRdb's copy carries only in-frame clones and drops some. Altogether about 270,000 clones are present, approximately 90% being singletons, with the ten largest covering approximately 4%. Sequencing was done on a sample of PBMCs or T cells enriched from blood (not recorded which). The receptors come from a woman under 40 with acute COVID-19.

The rearrangement links TRBV27 to TRBJ1-1, with 8 bases that match TRBD1. Germline loops: CDR1 MNHEY, CDR2 SMNVEV (reference sequence). V lost 6 bases to trimming and J lost 2 bases; unmatched junction nucleotides: 5. The CDR3 contains 14 residues. CDR3: CASRPDRGNTEAFF. The CDR3, as DNA: TGTGCCAGCAGGCCCGACAGGGGAAACACTGAAGCTTTCTTT.

The chain joins TRBV7-3 to TRBJ2-7, with 10 bases identical to TRBD1. The germline V gene has CDR1 SGHTA and CDR2 FQGTGA. The ends lost 4 bases at V and 2 bases at J; junction bases unmatched: 5. CDR3 size: 15 residues. CDR3 region: CASSSPDRGAYEQYF. DNA of the CDR3: TGTGCCAGCAGCTCTCCGGACAGGGGGGCCTACGAGCAGTACTTC.

In this sample, this clone turned up once. The chain joins TRBV5-1 to TRBJ2-2; 10 bases line up with TRBD2. CDR3 length: 17 amino acids. J was trimmed by 7 bases and V by 0 bases; bases with no gene match: 9. Germline-derived CDR1 and CDR2 are SGHRS and YFSETQ. This chain's CDR3 is CASSLGPAGGPNGELFF. In DNA, the CDR3 is TGCGCCAGCAGCTTGGGGCCAGCGGGAGGGCCGAACGGGGAGCTGTTTTTT.

This chain links TRBV24-1 with TRBJ2-2; a weak D match, TRBD1 (5 bases). The CDR3 loop spans 13 amino acids. Germline loops: CDR1 KGHDR, CDR2 SFDVKD. Trimming pared 7 bases from V and 3 bases from J, leaving 8 bases between. The chain's CDR3 is CATRTVDTGELFF. In nucleotides, the CDR3 is TGTGCCACCAGGACAGTGGACACCGGGGAGCTGTTTTTT.

The V gene is TRBV5-5, the J gene TRBJ2-2, with 10 bases lining up with TRBD2. Trimming at V came to 2 bases and at J to 6 bases, leaving 7 bases not matched to a gene. The CDR3 has 16 amino acids. CDR1 is SGHKS, CDR2 YYEKEE, per germline (reference sequence). The chain's CDR3 is CASSFGASGSSGELFF. In DNA form, the CDR3 reads TGTGCCAGCAGCTTCGGGGCTAGCGGGAGTTCCGGGGAGCTGTTTTTT.

The chain recombines TRBV29-1 with TRBJ2-3; TRBD2 matches 12 bases. This CDR3 is 18 amino acids long. V was pared by 0 bases and J by 4 bases, with 11 bases of the junction left unmatched. CDR1 SQVTM and CDR2 ANQGSEA come from the germline V gene. The CDR3 sequence: CSVEDPNLLAGGADTQYF. As DNA, the CDR3 is TGCAGCGTTGAAGATCCGAATTTGCTAGCGGGAGGGGCAGATACGCAGTATTTT.

The gene calls are TRBV6-4 and TRBJ1-4; possible D gene TRBD1, 6 bases. Germline CDR1 and CDR2: MRHNA and SNTAGT. V was cut by 0 bases and J by 4 bases, with 9 bases left in between. The CDR3 totals 15 residues. The CDR3 spells CASSDSYRVNEKLFF. CDR3 sequence (DNA): TGTGCCAGCAGTGACTCGTACAGGGTTAATGAAAAACTGTTTTTT.

V and J are TRBV6-6 and TRBJ2-7, with TRBD2 identical over 12 bases. Germline V gene sequence: CDR1 MNHNY, CDR2 SVGAGI (reference sequence). The trim removed 7 bases at V and 11 bases at J, leaving 15 bases unmatched. There are 15 residues in the CDR3. CDR3 DNA: TGTGCCAGCATTGAGACTCCTAGCGGGAGGGCCTTAAAGTACTTC. It translates to CASIETPSGRALKYF.

The chain employs TRBV19 and TRBJ2-3, with 9 nucleotides matching TRBD2. Trimming took 5 bases from V and 1 from J; bases not matched to a gene: 10. The CDR3 consists of 17 residues. Germline CDR1 LNHDA, CDR2 SQIVND (reference sequence). The CDR3 is CASSGGSSGTRTDTQYF. CDR3 nucleotide sequence: TGTGCCAGTAGTGGTGGGTCTAGCGGGACGCGCACAGATACGCAGTATTTT.

The rearrangement links TRBV4-1 to TRBJ1-5; 7 nucleotides align to TRBD1. Germline assignment: CDR1 MGHRA and CDR2 YSYEKL. V was pared by 4 bases and J by 3 bases, with 3 bases of the junction left unmatched. The length of the CDR3 is 14 residues. The CDR3 DNA reads TGCGCCAGCAGCCTACAGGGGTTCAATCAGCCCCAGCATTTT. As protein: CASSLQGFNQPQHF.

The chain couples TRBV28 to TRBJ1-5; 9 nucleotides line up with TRBD1. The germline V gene has CDR1 MDHEN and CDR2 SYDVKM. CDR3 size: 14 residues. V trimming: 5 bases; J trimming: 6 bases; junction bases outside the gene matches: 5. CDR3 in amino acids: CASSTTGQGQPQHF. The CDR3 DNA reads TGTGCCAGCAGTACTACGGGACAGGGTCAGCCCCAGCATTTT. Looking up the rest from reference TRBV28 and TRBJ1-5 gives the full variable domain: DVKVTQSSRYLVKRTGEKVFLECVQDMDHENMFWYRQDPGLGLRLIYFSYDVKMKEKGDIPEGYSVSREKKERFSLILESASTNQTSMYLCASSTTGQGQPQHFGDGTRLSIL.

The rearrangement links TRBV6-5 to TRBJ2-7; D might be TRBD2 (5 bases). This CDR3 region has 12 residues. Germline CDR1 reads MNHEY; CDR2 reads SVGAGI. The V end was cut by 5 bases, the J end by 6 bases, with 11 bases between. The CDR3 protein is CASSTPGSEQYF. CDR3 nucleotides: TGTGCCAGCAGTACCCCTGGGAGCGAGCAGTACTTC.

CDR3 DNA sequence: TGTGCCACCAGTGATTTTGGAGGACTAGCGGGAGAGGGAGATACGCAGTATTTT. Its protein is CATSDFGGLAGEGDTQYF. The chain carries TRBV24-1 and TRBJ2-3; 13 bases are a match to TRBD2. Germline V gene lookup returns CDR1 KGHDR and CDR2 SFDVKD. V lost 1 base and J lost 5; bases outside the gene matches: 8. This CDR3 has 18 amino acids.

V and J are TRBV7-3 and TRBJ2-1, with 10 nucleotides matching TRBD1. V lost 4 bases to trimming and J lost 8 bases; unmatched junction nucleotides: 8. CDR1 is SGHTA and CDR2 is FQGTGA in the germline V gene. The CDR3 is 15 residues long. CDR3 bases: TGTGCCAGCAGCTGGACAGGGGGATTATACGATGAGCAGTTCTTC. It translates to CASSWTGGLYDEQFF.